This entry describes one T cell receptor beta chain. Sequenced by immunoSEQ multiplex PCR; TCRdb stores in-frame clones only, minus some. The sample contains tens of thousands of clones, around three quarters of which appear only once. V dropped 5 bases and J dropped 5 bases, with 9 bases sitting between them. CDR3 length: 11 amino acids. Germline loops: CDR1 GTSNPN, CDR2 SVGIG (reference sequence). This sample stems from a study of blood T cell repertoires in COVID-19. This receptor was obtained from a woman aged 70 to 79 with acute or convalescent COVID-19. The chain has TRBV30 and TRBJ1-2; no definite D call. The source material was peripheral blood. Here the CDR3 reads CAWGPGYGYTF. The CDR3 DNA reads as TGTGCCTGGGGGCCAGGTTATGGCTACACCTTC.